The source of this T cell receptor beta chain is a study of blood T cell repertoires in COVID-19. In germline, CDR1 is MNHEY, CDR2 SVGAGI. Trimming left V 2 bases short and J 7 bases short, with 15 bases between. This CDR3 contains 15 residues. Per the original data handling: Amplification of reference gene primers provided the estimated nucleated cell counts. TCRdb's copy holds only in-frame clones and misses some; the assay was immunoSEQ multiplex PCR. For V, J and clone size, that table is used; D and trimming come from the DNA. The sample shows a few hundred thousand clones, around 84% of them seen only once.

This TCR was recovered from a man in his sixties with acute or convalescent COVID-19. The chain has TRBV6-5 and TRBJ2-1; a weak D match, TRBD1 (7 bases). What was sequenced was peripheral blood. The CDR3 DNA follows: TGTGCCAGCAGTTACCAGGGGGGAGGAGGAAATGAGCAGTTCTTC. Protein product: CASSYQGGGGNEQFF.